This T cell receptor beta chain is from a study of T cells in Graves' hyperthyroidism and ophthalmopathy. Study-wide results and limits: Most thyroid-expanded clonotypes above 0.001 were also found in blood.

RNA transcripts gave rise to amplified TCR beta CDR3 regions. RT-PCR in the first round (using the HTBI primer set) targeted the TCR CDR3. Using its own MiXCR run on the multiplex PCR reads, TCRdb lists one record per CDR3 protein. The sample contains about 610,000 distinct CDR3 sequences, 46% of which appear only once. This clonotype was detected many times. The target antigen is unknown. Subjects aged 18 to 65 presented with newly diagnosed hyperthyroidism of less than 2 months' duration. Diagnoses rested on clinical symptoms, serum thyroxine and TRAb, thyroid ultrasound and orbital computed tomography. The trim removed 5 bases at V and 4 bases at J, leaving 8 bases unmatched. There are 16 residues in the CDR3.

The rearrangement links TRBV12-3 or TRBV12-4 to TRBJ1-5; 10 bases align to TRBD1. Sequenced: peripheral blood or thyroid tissue (not recorded which). This clonotype was obtained from a woman aged 18-35 years with Graves' hyperthyroidism. The CDR3 region has the DNA TGTGCCAGCAGTCCCAGAGGGACAGGGGATAATCAGCCCCAGCATTTT. Protein sequence: CASSPRGTGDNQPQHF.